These 17 T cell receptor beta chains came from one sample sequenced in a study of Graves' ophthalmopathy and Graves' hyperthyroidism. Beta-chain TCR CDR3 regions were amplified from RNA transcripts. An initial RT-PCR round employing HTBI primers preceded a second-round multiplex PCR. Each CDR3 protein gets one entry after TCRdb re-called the multiplex PCR reads with MiXCR. The sample lists about 550,000 distinct CDR3 sequences, approximately 37% occurring once. Material: peripheral blood or thyroid tissue (not recorded which). These receptors were taken from an adult man with Graves' hyperthyroidism.

This clonotype was found a few times. V and J are TRBV10-3 and TRBJ2-7, with a possible D match to TRBD1 (6 bases). The better agreement between TRBJ2-1 and the DNA end casts doubt on the J call. The length of the CDR3 is 15 residues. Germline V gene data show CDR1 as ENHRY and CDR2 as SYGVKD. The CDR3 here is CAISESSDQGNEQFF. CDR3 coding DNA: TGTGCCATCAGTGAGTCATCCGATCAGGGGAATGAGCAGTTCTTC.

With respect to this clonotype: A much larger clone differs by one base, so this may be a read error. The gene calls are TRBV29-1 and TRBJ1-1; D is undetermined. Trimming stripped 5 bases from V and 4 bases from J, with 8 bases between. There are 11 residues in the CDR3. Germline-derived CDR1 and CDR2 are SQVTM and ANQGSEA. This CDR3 is CSVLCVTEAFF. The CDR3 DNA reads TGCAGCGTTTTATGTGTCACTGAAGCTTTCTTT. The variable domain in full, completed from reference TRBV29-1 and TRBJ1-1, reads SAVISQKPSRDICQRGTSLTIQCQVDSQVTMMFWYRQQPGQSLTLIATANQGSEATYESGFVIDKFPISRPNLTFSTLTVSNMSPEDSSIYLCSVLCVTEAFFGQGTRLTVV.

This clonotype was seen many times. V and J are TRBV6-1 and TRBJ2-2; weak D call: TRBD2 (5 bases). Trimming pared 4 bases from V and 3 bases from J, leaving 12 bases between. The length of the CDR3 is 15 residues. CDR1 is MNHNS and CDR2 is SASEGT in the germline V gene. The CDR3 sequence: CASSGMIGDTGELFF. The DNA of the CDR3 is TGTGCCAGCAGTGGGATGATCGGGGACACCGGGGAGCTGTTTTTT.

About this clonotype: One junction end disagrees with the germline gene, perhaps due to a read error. The genes are TRBV5-1 and TRBJ1-5; the D is unclear. Germline CDR1 and CDR2: SGHRS and YFSETQ. This CDR3 has 13 residues. CDR3 residues: CASSLHGDQPRHF. Here the CDR3 DNA reads TGCGCCAGCAGCTTGCATGGAGATCAGCCCCGGCATTTT.

This clonotype has more than one count but fewer than ten. The J gene is TRBJ2-7, the V gene TRBV6-6; no reliable D call. Germline V gene data show CDR1 as MNHNY and CDR2 as SVGAGI (reference sequence). CDR3 length equals 14 residues. V was clipped by 0 bases and J by 6 bases, with 12 bases between them. Here the CDR3 reads CASSYSQVQIEQYF. The CDR3 region has the DNA TGTGCCAGCAGTTACTCCCAGGTCCAAATCGAGCAGTACTTC.

At least ten counts were recorded for this clonotype. The V and J genes are TRBV20-1 and TRBJ1-5, with a tentative D call TRBD1 (5 bases). With 1 base removed from V and 8 bases from J, the gap between germline ends came to 12 bases. The V gene's germline CDR1 is DFQATT and CDR2 SNEGSKA (reference sequence). CDR3 length: 13 amino acids. CDR3 in amino acids: CSARGGGGKPQHF. CDR3 bases: TGCAGTGCTAGAGGGGGGGGAGGTAAGCCCCAGCATTTT.

The chain recombines TRBV5-8 with TRBJ1-1; 8 nucleotides line up with TRBD1. Per the germline V gene, CDR1 is SGHTS and CDR2 is YDEGEE. Unmatched junction bases numbered 17, after V lost 1 base and J lost 0 bases. The length of the CDR3 is 20 residues. CDR3 protein: CASSLIQSLDRVGMNTEAFF. The DNA of the CDR3 is TGTGCCAGCAGCTTGATACAGTCTCTGGACAGGGTGGGGATGAACACTGAAGCTTTCTTT.

This rearrangement joins TRBV9 to TRBJ2-5; possible D gene TRBD2, 5 bases. This CDR3 is built from 14 residues. Germline-derived CDR1 and CDR2 are SGDLS and YYNGEE. The germline V and J ends were trimmed by 4 bases and 5 bases, with 15 bases remaining between them. The CDR3 loop is CASSTTGEGETQYF. The CDR3 nucleotides are TGTGCCAGCAGCACCACCGGGGAAGGGGAGACCCAGTACTTC.

The rearrangement uses TRBV30 and TRBJ1-2; D might be TRBD1 (5 bases). The germline V and J ends were trimmed by 2 bases and 6 bases, with 22 bases remaining between them. The germline V gene has CDR1 GTSNPN and CDR2 SVGIG (reference sequence). The CDR3 length is 16 residues. The CDR3 DNA reads as TGTGCCTGGAGTACCACCAGGGTACGAGCCCAGGATGGCTACACCTTC. Translation: CAWSTTRVRAQDGYTF.

This clonotype was counted once. The rearrangement joins TRBV7-4 to TRBJ2-5; 14 bases align to TRBD2. Germline CDR1 and CDR2: SGHVT and SQSDAQ. The length of the CDR3 is 16 residues. The V and J ends lost 1 base and 9 bases, in that order; junction bases with no gene match: 7. The CDR3 region has the DNA TGTGCCAGCAGCTTAGGACTAGCGGGGGGGAGTGCGGCCCAGTACTTC. It yields the protein CASSLGLAGGSAAQYF.

This clonotype was detected only a few times. This rearrangement joins TRBV7-8 to TRBJ2-7, with 7 nucleotides matching TRBD2. The ends lost 4 bases at V and 5 bases at J; junction bases unmatched: 2. This CDR3 is built from 12 residues. Germline lookup yields CDR1 SGHVS and CDR2 FQNEAQ. CDR3 DNA: TGTGCCAGCAGCTATCGGGAGGACGAGCAGTACTTC. It encodes CASSYREDEQYF. The entire variable domain, with the rest obtained from reference TRBV7-8 and TRBJ2-7, is as follows: GAGVSQSPRYKVAKRGQDVALRCDPISGHVSLFWYQQALGQGPEFLTYFQNEAQLDKSGLPSDRFFAERPEGSVSTLKIQRTQQEDSAVYLCASSYREDEQYFGPGTRLTVT.

A remark on this clonotype: Mismatch with germline at one junction end may stem from a read error. The rearrangement links TRBV9 to TRBJ1-3; D unclear. CDR3 length equals 14 residues. Germline values: CDR1 SGDLS, CDR2 YYNGEE. The CDR3 spells CASSLDLSGNTMYF. The CDR3 DNA reads as TGTGCCAGCAGCCTTGATCTGTCCGGAAACACCATGTATTTT.

This clonotype was seen just once. The V gene is TRBV10-3, the J gene TRBJ2-6, with no clear D. Germline CDR1 is ENHRY and CDR2 is SYGVKD. With 3 bases removed from V and 5 bases from J, the gap between germline ends came to 8 bases. The CDR3 sequence is 14 residues long. The CDR3, as DNA: TGTGCCATCAGTGACTTAACTAGGGCCAACGTCCTGACTTTC. Its translation: CAISDLTRANVLTF.

The rearrangement joins TRBV5-1 to TRBJ2-2; the D gene is possibly TRBD2 (6 bases). The CDR3 consists of 15 residues. Germline V lookup: CDR1 SGHRS, CDR2 YFSETQ. The V and J ends lost 0 bases and 5 bases respectively, with 11 bases between them. The CDR3 loop reads CASSLDVEGTGELFF. The CDR3, as DNA: TGCGCCAGCAGCTTGGACGTGGAGGGGACCGGGGAGCTGTTTTTT.

Many counts were recorded for this clonotype. The V and J genes are TRBV6-1 and TRBJ2-7, with TRBD2 as a possible D gene (6 bases). In germline, CDR1 is MNHNS, CDR2 SASEGT. The CDR3 is 13 amino acids. With 6 bases removed from V and 5 bases from J, the gap between germline ends came to 14 bases. CDR3 nucleotides: TGTGCCAGCAGGCAATACTCGGGGGACGAGCAGTACTTC. Translation gives CASRQYSGDEQYF.

In this sample, this clonotype turned up many times. The rearrangement joins TRBV20-1 to TRBJ1-2; D gene uncertain. V lost 0 bases and J lost 2, with 10 bases in between. The length of the CDR3 is 14 residues. Germline CDR1 reads DFQATT; CDR2 reads SNEGSKA (reference sequence). In DNA, the CDR3 is TGCAGTGCTAGAGATCCTCCGGACAACTATGGCTACACCTTC. Its translation is CSARDPPDNYGYTF.

This clonotype has a count of ten or more. The chain combines TRBV19 with TRBJ2-5, with 7 bases aligning to TRBD1. After removal of 6 bases from V and 1 base from J, the junction contained 5 bases not matched to a gene. This CDR3 has 14 residues. Per the germline V gene, CDR1 is LNHDA and CDR2 is SQIVND (reference sequence). The CDR3 DNA sequence: TGTGCCAGTAGGCAAAGGGGGCTCCAAGAGACCCAGTACTTC. This codes for CASRQRGLQETQYF.